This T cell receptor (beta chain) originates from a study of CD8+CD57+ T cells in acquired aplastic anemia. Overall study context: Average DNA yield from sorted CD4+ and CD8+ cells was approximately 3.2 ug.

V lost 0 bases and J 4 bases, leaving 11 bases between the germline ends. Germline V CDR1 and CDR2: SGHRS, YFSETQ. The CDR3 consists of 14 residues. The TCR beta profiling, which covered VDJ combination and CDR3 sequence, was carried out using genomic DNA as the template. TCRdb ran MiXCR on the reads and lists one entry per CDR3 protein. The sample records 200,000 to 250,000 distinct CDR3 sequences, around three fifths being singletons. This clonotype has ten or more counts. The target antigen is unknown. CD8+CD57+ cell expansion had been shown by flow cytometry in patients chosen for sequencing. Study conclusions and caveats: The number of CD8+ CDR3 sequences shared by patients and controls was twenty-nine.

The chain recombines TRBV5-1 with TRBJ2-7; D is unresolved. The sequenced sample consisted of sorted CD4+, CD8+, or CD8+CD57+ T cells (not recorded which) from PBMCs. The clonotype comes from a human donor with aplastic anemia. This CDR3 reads CASSLVVGMYEQYF. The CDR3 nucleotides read TGCGCCAGCAGCTTGGTTGTAGGGATGTACGAGCAGTACTTC.